This entry concerns a single TCR beta chain. The antigen it binds to is not known. There are no base qualities to consult, and no much larger clone falls within one base. V loses 4 bases, J loses 7 bases, and the germline ends lie 17 bases apart. The CDR1 and CDR2 encoded by the germline V gene are MRHNA and SNTAGT. The CDR3 runs 15 amino acids, cysteine and phenylalanine included. Just the 45-base CDR3 DNA is kept, in frame starting at base 1. This sample was included in a study of vaccination effects on CD4 cells after COVID-19 (dated by TCRdb to about 2022). In the study overall: Across the study, the median time from the second dose to post-vaccine sampling was 72 days (range 14 to 241). The Oncomine TCR Beta short-read assay on an Illumina iSeq 100 was used to sequence cultures from other donors in the study. A total of ten to eleven COVID-19 convalescent patients and a handful of SARS-CoV-2-naive healthy vaccine recipients were included in the full study. SARS-CoV-2 spike-specific CD4+ TCR repertoires were compared before and after mRNA vaccination in COVID-19 convalescent patients and in infection-naive vaccine recipients. Broad study findings and their caveats: In healthy vaccine recipients, vaccine-induced clones were almost all SARS-CoV-2 mono-reactive, with only 1 of 255 cross-reactive with common cold coronaviruses. The study was limited by a small number of convalescent patients, and early post-infection timepoints were lacking. At late post-vaccination timepoints, both infection-induced and vaccine-induced clones showed marked clonal contraction, consistent with waning T cell responses.

Libraries were built with the immunoSEQ multiplex PCR assay. DNA from the cultured and isolated CD4+ T cells underwent TCR beta CDR3 sequencing. From the authors' description of their analysis: Non-productive TCR sequences were removed, reads were trimmed to the CDR3 region, and CDR3s of at least 7 amino acids were retained. Antigen-specific clonotypes were identified using the MANAFEST web app by comparison of expansion in peptide wells against reference cultures. For clones to be considered positive, expansion at FDR<0.05 versus reference and all other wells, an odds ratio above 5, and a frequency above 0.1% in two replicate wells were required. A clonotype was called cross-reactive if it was significantly expanded both in SARS-CoV-2 spike wells and in at least one common cold coronavirus spike condition. CDR3 similarity was assessed by Levenshtein distance using the stringdist R package, and unrooted trees were constructed with ape in R 3.6.1. This is the immuneACCESS table as TCRdb keeps it, with only in-frame sequences that have V and J called. A part of the clones is gone; compared with another copy, unresolved V genes explain less than half, and the rest is unexplained. For V, J and clone size, that table is used; D and trimming come from the DNA. The sample has fewer than 35,000 clones on record, almost 75% of them singletons. Of the sample, about 15% falls within the top ten clones.

In the ViraFEST assay, PBMC were stimulated with viral peptide pools, and antigen-specific CD4+ T cell clonotypes were then identified by expansion using TCR sequencing. After around eleven days of culture, CD4+ T cells were isolated with the EasySep CD4+ T cell isolation kit. Two doses of either the BNT162b2 or the mRNA-1273 mRNA SARS-CoV-2 vaccine were administered to participants. Healthy vaccine recipients had no prior SARS-CoV-2 infection, confirmed by negative nucleocapsid antibodies before and after vaccination. A few million PBMC per well were cultured with about 9.6 ug/ml peptides in IMDM containing 5% human AB serum, around 9.7 IU/ml IL-2 and gentamicin. On days 3 and 7, half of the culture medium was replaced with fresh IL-2-containing medium. Unless noted otherwise, every peptide stimulation condition was cultured in triplicate wells. PBMC were separated from whole blood using Ficoll-Paque Plus gradient centrifugation and were then either cryopreserved at -140C or used fresh. The overlapping peptide pools covered the spike proteins of SARS-CoV-2 as well as those of the common cold coronaviruses HCoV-NL63, HCoV-OC43 and HCoV-229E. The QIAamp micro DNA kit was used to extract genomic DNA from the cultured CD4+ T cells.

The receptor chain draws on TRBV6-4 and TRBJ2-1; the best D guess is TRBD1, with 6 bases matching. The clonotype comes from a human donor who received a COVID-19 vaccine. This material consisted of CD4+ T cells from PBMCs cultured with HCoV-229E spike peptides, taken after COVID-19 vaccination. The intended sense of this specimen's cell subset or site label: HCoV-229E spike overlapping peptide pool stimulation. The DNA is as follows: TGTGCCAGCAGTGCTCAGGGGCGGAGCGGAAATGAGCAGTTCTTC. Translated, it reads CASSAQGRSGNEQFF.